The T cell receptor (beta chain) under discussion was sequenced for a study of cytomegalovirus exposure and HLA in healthy donors. Study background: Earlier, 150 million to 200 million T cells were analyzed, and fewer than 120 million unique TCR beta sequences were found among them. The Caucasian-associated ancestry cluster held about 80% of roughly 400 genotyped donors.

Germline V CDR1 and CDR2: LGHNA, YNFKEQ. Trimming removed 4 bases at V and 2 bases at J, with 23 bases between. The CDR3 sequence is 18 residues long. The PCR was carried out with 60 Vbeta primers and 13 Jbeta primers. Only in-frame clones appear in the TCRdb table, and some are missing; sequencing was by immunoSEQ multiplex PCR. The table has about 77,000 clones, around 79% seen once. This clonotype originated in a man aged 40-55 years in good health and CMV-seronegative. The specimen sequenced was PBMCs. The rearrangement uses TRBV4-2 and TRBJ2-5; possibly TRBD2 for D (6 bases). Written as DNA, the CDR3 is TGTGCCAGCAGCCCCAGCCAGGGTAGCGGAATGATGCAAGAGACCCAGTACTTC. Encoded protein: CASSPSQGSGMMQETQYF.